This TCR beta chain came from a study of T cell responses to AZD1222 COVID-19 vaccine. CDR3 length: 13 residues. Trimming shortened V by 3 bases and J by 8 bases, and 12 bases separated the two germline ends. Germline CDR1 reads SGHDT; CDR2 reads YYEEEE. TCRdb's copy holds only in-frame clones and misses some; the assay was immunoSEQ multiplex PCR. The data contain about 150,000 clones, roughly 86% of them singletons. Sequenced material: peripheral blood, taken 28 days after the second AZD1222 dose. The chain has TRBV5-6 and TRBJ1-3; no clear D. This receptor was obtained from an adult who received the AZD1222 COVID-19 vaccine. The CDR3 sequence is CASSSGFPDTIYF. CDR3 DNA sequence: TGTGCCAGCAGCTCCGGTTTTCCAGACACCATATATTTT.